This entry lists 19 T cell receptor beta chains sequenced from one sample in a study of CD8+CD57+ T cells in acquired aplastic anemia. Genomic DNA provided the template from which TCR beta VDJ and CDR3 profiles were obtained. From the reads, TCRdb called clonotypes with MiXCR, one entry per CDR3 protein. Among 55,000 to 80,000 distinct CDR3 sequences, under 65% were seen once, and the ten largest hold about 8%. The source material was sorted CD4+, CD8+, or CD8+CD57+ T cells (not recorded which) from PBMCs. These receptors were collected from a human donor in good health, serving as a control.

This clonotype was found many times. The chain links TRBV30 to TRBJ1-2, with 8 bases lining up with TRBD1. Germline loops: CDR1 GTSNPN, CDR2 SVGIG (reference sequence). The CDR3 loop spans 13 amino acids. V gave up 2 bases and J gave up 4 bases; unmatched junction bases: 3. CDR3 in amino acids: CAWSTGGSYGYTF. CDR3 DNA: TGTGCCTGGAGTACAGGGGGTAGCTATGGCTACACCTTC.

The genes are TRBV10-3 and TRBJ2-1; a possible D gene is TRBD1 (5 bases). Trimming shortened V by 3 bases and J by 4 bases, and 7 bases separated the two germline ends. The CDR3 extends over 13 amino acids. Germline CDR1 is ENHRY and CDR2 is SYGVKD. The CDR3 spells CAISDRQYNEQFF. CDR3 sequence (DNA): TGTGCCATCAGTGATCGACAGTACAATGAGCAGTTCTTC.

V is TRBV29-1 and J is TRBJ1-5; TRBD1 agrees at 8 bases. The germline V gene has CDR1 SQVTM and CDR2 ANQGSEA. Trimming removed 4 bases from V and 2 bases from J; junction bases left unmatched: 4. The CDR3 has 14 residues. In nucleotides, the CDR3 is TGCAGCGTTGTACAGGGGGAGGGCAATCAGCCCCAGCATTTT. This sequence encodes CSVVQGEGNQPQHF.

This clonotype is labeled medium-sized. This chain links TRBV29-1 with TRBJ2-5, with D possibly being TRBD2 (7 bases). This CDR3 has 13 residues. Germline V lookup: CDR1 SQVTM, CDR2 ANQGSEA. Trimming took off 3 bases at V and 3 bases at J, with 11 bases between the two ends. CDR3 region: CSVDGGAEETQYF. In DNA, the CDR3 is TGCAGCGTTGATGGGGGGGCGGAAGAGACCCAGTACTTC.

This rearrangement joins TRBV29-1 to TRBJ1-1; D ambiguous. V gave up 3 bases and J gave up 4 bases, with 9 bases separating them. The CDR3 is made up of 12 amino acids. CDR1 SQVTM and CDR2 ANQGSEA come from the germline V gene. CDR3 nucleotides: TGCAGCGTTGAGTCGCGGGGCACTGAAGCTTTCTTT. Translated: CSVESRGTEAFF. Complete variable domain (other parts from reference TRBV29-1 and TRBJ1-1): SAVISQKPSRDICQRGTSLTIQCQVDSQVTMMFWYRQQPGQSLTLIATANQGSEATYESGFVIDKFPISRPNLTFSTLTVSNMSPEDSSIYLCSVESRGTEAFFGQGTRLTVV.

The count of this clonotype is one. The V gene is TRBV15, the J gene TRBJ1-2; 10 nucleotides line up with TRBD1. Germline-derived CDR1 and CDR2 are LNHNV and YYDKDF (reference sequence). This CDR3 is 17 amino acids long. The J segment lost 4 bases and the V segment lost 3 bases, leaving 11 bases of the junction unmatched. CDR3 region: CATSSTRTGGIVYGYTF. For the CDR3, the DNA is TGTGCCACCAGCAGCACCAGGACAGGGGGAATAGTCTATGGCTACACCTTC.

CDR3 loop: CANRDTDANEQFF. The CDR3 bases are TGTGCCAACCGGGACACGGACGCCAATGAGCAGTTCTTC. This chain connects TRBV10-3 to TRBJ2-1; D perhaps matches TRBD1 (6 bases). V lost 10 bases and J 6 bases, leaving 16 bases between the germline ends. The CDR3 is 13 amino acids. Germline V gene data show CDR1 as ENHRY and CDR2 as SYGVKD.

The table lists this clonotype with many counts. The genes are TRBV19 and TRBJ1-1, with D possibly matching TRBD1 (5 bases). CDR1 is LNHDA and CDR2 is SQIVND in the germline V gene (reference sequence). The V end was cut by 3 bases, the J end by 4 bases, with 15 bases between. The CDR3 consists of 15 residues. CDR3 coding DNA: TGTGCCAGTAGTATCTGGGCAGGGTTAGGCACTGAAGCTTTCTTT. Amino acid sequence: CASSIWAGLGTEAFF.

Comment on this clonotype: Just one base apart from a much larger clone, this may be a read error. The chain links TRBV30 to TRBJ1-2, with a weak D call TRBD1 (6 bases). From germline, CDR1 is GTSNPN and CDR2 SVGIG (reference sequence). The CDR3 runs 14 residues. V lost 5 bases and J 5 bases, leaving 18 bases between the germline ends. CDR3 in DNA: TGTGCCTGGGGTCCAAGGGGGTTGGAATATGGCTACACCTTC. Translated: CAWGPRGLEYGYTF.

Concerning this clonotype: One junction end disagrees with the germline gene, perhaps due to a read error. V and J are TRBV4-3 and TRBJ2-5, with TRBD2 matching 16 bases. The closer fit of TRBJ2-1 to the DNA end suggests the J call may be wrong. CDR1 is LGHNA and CDR2 is YSLEER in the germline V gene. The CDR3 extends over 17 amino acids. In DNA form, the CDR3 reads TGCGCCAGCAGGCAAGGGACTAGCGGGGGGGCCGGGGATGAGCAGTTCTTC. Translating gives CASRQGTSGGAGDEQFF.

This clonotype occurred many times. This chain's CDR3 is CASSIFLSSGNTIYF. DNA of the CDR3: TGTGCCAGTAGTATCTTTCTAAGCTCTGGAAACACCATATATTTT. The rearrangement joins TRBV19 to TRBJ1-3; D unresolved. The CDR3 runs to 15 residues. Germline CDR1 is LNHDA and CDR2 is SQIVND (reference sequence). Trimming pared 3 bases from V and 0 bases from J, leaving 9 bases between.

This clonotype is medium-sized (0.01 to 0.1%) by share. The chain carries TRBV10-3 and TRBJ2-7; D unclear. Trimming shortened V by 10 bases and J by 7 bases, and 14 bases separated the two germline ends. This CDR3 has 11 residues. CDR1 is ENHRY, CDR2 SYGVKD, per germline. The CDR3 sequence: CATSDGVEQYF. In nucleotides, the CDR3 is TGTGCCACCTCGGACGGAGTTGAGCAGTACTTC.

The V and J genes are TRBV2 and TRBJ2-7; D is unresolved. Germline V gene sequence: CDR1 SNHLY, CDR2 FYNNEI. V was shortened by 6 bases and J by 0 bases, with 9 bases between the two germline ends. This CDR3 region has 13 residues. The CDR3 DNA reads TGTGCCAGCAGGTTGGATATCTCCTACGAGCAGTACTTC. This gives the protein CASRLDISYEQYF.

The chain joins TRBV29-1 to TRBJ2-7; the match to TRBD2 covers 11 bases. V was clipped by 5 bases and J by 7 bases; unmatched bases: 10. Germline loops: CDR1 SQVTM, CDR2 ANQGSEA. This CDR3 contains 14 residues. This CDR3 is CSVRLLAGAGEQYF. CDR3 sequence (DNA): TGCAGCGTTAGGTTACTAGCGGGAGCAGGGGAGCAGTACTTC.

This clonotype was detected ten times or more. The genes are TRBV11-2 and TRBJ1-2, with D maybe TRBD1 (5 bases). The CDR3 contains 18 residues. Trimming shortened V by 5 bases and J by 0 bases, and 22 bases separated the two germline ends. Germline CDR1 is SGHAT and CDR2 is FQNNGV. The DNA of the CDR3 is TGTGCCAGCAGCGTACGGGTGCCTTGGGGCAGACCTAACTATGGCTACACCTTC. Protein: CASSVRVPWGRPNYGYTF.

This chain joins TRBV7-2 and TRBJ1-2; TRBD1 might be the D (6 bases). The germline gives CDR1 SGHTA, CDR2 FQGNSA. This CDR3 has 15 residues. Trimming stripped 5 bases from V and 0 bases from J, with 13 bases between. Written as DNA, the CDR3 is TGTGCCAGCAGCCCAGGACAGAGAGCTAACTATGGCTACACCTTC. It is translated as CASSPGQRANYGYTF.

The CDR3 bases are TGCAGCGTTCTTAGGTCGGGATTTAACTATGGCTACACCTTC. Its protein is CSVLRSGFNYGYTF. J is TRBJ1-2 and V is TRBV29-1; unclear D gene. This CDR3 comprises 14 residues. Germline lookup yields CDR1 SQVTM and CDR2 ANQGSEA. The ends were cut back, 5 bases at V and 1 base at J, with 14 bases in the middle.

The chain combines TRBV6-5 with TRBJ1-2; D is undetermined. This CDR3 contains 14 residues. The V end lost 4 bases, the J end lost 4 bases, and 13 bases lay between the germline ends. The germline V gene encodes CDR1 MNHEY and CDR2 SVGAGI. This chain's CDR3 is CASSSYPTSYGYTF. The CDR3, as DNA: TGTGCCAGCAGTTCCTACCCCACCTCCTATGGCTACACCTTC.

This chain links TRBV11-2 with TRBJ2-7, with 11 bases lining up with TRBD1. With V trimmed by 1 base and J by 4 bases, 12 bases remained unmatched. The CDR3 contains 18 residues. Germline V CDR1 and CDR2: SGHAT, FQNNGV. The CDR3 sequence: CASSLVPLLGTGGYEQYF. CDR3 bases: TGTGCCAGCAGCTTAGTTCCTCTGCTCGGGACAGGGGGGTACGAGCAGTACTTC. The full variable domain, rest sourced from reference TRBV11-2 and TRBJ2-7, is EAGVAQSPRYKIIEKRQSVAFWCNPISGHATLYWYQQILGQGPKLLIQFQNNGVVDDSQLPKDRFSAERLKGVDSTLKIQPAKLEDSAVYLCASSLVPLLGTGGYEQYFGPGTRLTVT.